This is a list of T cell receptor beta chains from one sample in a study of graft-versus-host responses after intestinal transplantation. Clones were read by immunoSEQ multiplex PCR, and TCRdb kept only the in-frame ones, dropping some. The data show about 3,000 clones, roughly a third seen once. Here the sequenced sample was alloreactive CD4+ T cells from a mixed lymphocyte reaction culture, taken before transplantation. All receptors derive from a human patient who was an organ donor for intestinal transplantation. Both conserved end residues are part of each CDR3. D genes are given only for firm matches. The listing skips clone size in some rows; elsewhere it reads once, few, many or a size class.

d_gene	v_gene	abundance	j_gene	CDR3nt	CDR3aa
-	TRBV6-6	-	TRBJ2-1	TGTGCCAGCAGGGTTCTTGGGGAGCAGTTCTTC	CASRVLGEQFF
-	TRBV5-1	-	TRBJ2-2	TGCGCCAGCAGCATCCAACCTGCCGGGGAGCTGTTTTTT	CASSIQPAGELFF
TRBD1	TRBV27	few	TRBJ1-5	TGTGCCAGCAGTTTATTGGCAATTAGCCAGGGGGCTCAGCCCCAGCATTTT	CASSLLAISQGAQPQHF
TRBD2	TRBV10-1	-	TRBJ2-7	TGCGCCAGCAGTGAGTCAACGGGGGGCTCCTACGAGCAGTACTTC	CASSESTGGSYEQYF
-	TRBV6-6	few	TRBJ2-7	TGTGCCAGCTGTAGCGGGACAGCCTACGAGCAGTACTTC	CASCSGTAYEQYF
-	TRBV7-9	few	TRBJ1-5	TGTGCCAGCAGCTTAGGACAGGACACGCCCCAGCATTTT	CASSLGQDTPQHF
-	TRBV11-3	-	TRBJ1-5	TGTGCCAGCAGCTTAGATGGGGGGGGTGAACAGCCCCAGCATTTT	CASSLDGGGEQPQHF
TRBD1	TRBV28	-	TRBJ1-6	TGTGCCAGCAGCCTAACACAGGGGGCTAGTTACAATTCACCCCTCCACTTT	CASSLTQGASYNSPLHF
-	TRBV6-1	few	TRBJ2-3	TGTGCCAGCAGCGCGTTGGATACGCAGTATTTT	CASSALDTQYF
-	TRBV30	few	TRBJ1-3	TGTGCCTGGAGTATTGGCCTAGCCTTTGGAAACACCATATATTTT	CAWSIGLAFGNTIYF
-	TRBV5-1	-	TRBJ2-2	TGCGCCAGCAGCCTGGACACTACTAAAACCGGGGAGCTGTTTTTT	CASSLDTTKTGELFF
-	TRBV10-1	-	TRBJ2-3	TGCGCCAGCAGCGACACGTATCCAGATACGCAGTATTTT	CASSDTYPDTQYF
-	TRBV5-1	-	TRBJ2-1	TGCGCCAGCAGCTTGGACGCCCGAAGTTCCTACAATGAGCAGTTCTTC	CASSLDARSSYNEQFF
-	TRBV30	-	TRBJ1-2	TGTGCCTGGAGTGCCTGGGGGGGCTACACCTTC	CAWSAWGGYTF
-	TRBV6-9	few	TRBJ1-2	TGTGCCAGCAGAGGGTCAGGGCTACTAAGAAATGGCTACACCTTC	CASRGSGLLRNGYTF
-	TRBV11-3	large	TRBJ1-6	TGTGCCAGCAGTCGGAACAGGGATTCACCCCTCCACTTT	CASSRNRDSPLHF
-	TRBV2	-	TRBJ1-1	TGTGCCAGCAGGGGAGGGAAGGCTTTCTTT	CASRGGKAFF
-	TRBV6-1	-	TRBJ1-1	TGTGCCAGCAGTGCAACCTCACAGGGGAACACTGAAGCTTTCTTT	CASSATSQGNTEAFF
TRBD2	TRBV5-1	medium-sized	TRBJ2-1	TGCGCCAGCAGCCCCGGCCTAGCGGGGGGGGATGAGCAGTTCTTC	CASSPGLAGGDEQFF
-	TRBV4-1	-	TRBJ1-2	TGCGCCAGCAGTCCGACAGTATTCACTAACTATGGCTACACCTTC	CASSPTVFTNYGYTF
-	TRBV6-1	medium-sized	TRBJ1-2	TGTGCCAGCAGTGAGCCAGTTCCTTTTGGCTACACCTTC	CASSEPVPFGYTF
-	TRBV5-1	-	TRBJ2-3	TGCGCCAGCAGCTTGGGAGGATCTGGGGATACGCAGTATTTT	CASSLGGSGDTQYF
-	TRBV5-5	-	TRBJ2-7	TGTGCCAGCAGCTTTTCTCTTTCCGGGGGACAGATACGCTACGAGCAGTACTTC	CASSFSLSGGQIRYEQYF
TRBD1	TRBV19	few	TRBJ1-6	TGTGCCAGTAGTATGGGACAGGATAATTCACCCCTCCACTTT	CASSMGQDNSPLHF
-	TRBV5-1	once	TRBJ2-7	TGCGCCAGCAGCTTCATCCCGAGCTCCTACGAGCAGTACTTC	CASSFIPSSYEQYF
-	TRBV5-4	-	TRBJ1-6	TGTGCCAGCAGCTTGTGGGGGGTTGGTAATTCACCCCTCCACTTT	CASSLWGVGNSPLHF
TRBD1	TRBV4-1	-	TRBJ1-6	TGCGCCAGCAGCCTCATTCGGGACAGTGGGACTTTGAATAATTCACCCCTCCACTTT	CASSLIRDSGTLNNSPLHF
-	TRBV19	few	TRBJ2-3	TGTGCCAGTAGTATTAAGCGGGCAGTTCCGAATACGCAGTATTTT	CASSIKRAVPNTQYF
TRBD1	TRBV4-1	-	TRBJ2-7	TGCGCCAGCAGCCAAGACCCGGGACAGGGGATCTACGAGCAGTACTTC	CASSQDPGQGIYEQYF
-	TRBV7-9	few	TRBJ2-2	TGTGCCAGCAGCTTAGTCGGAGTGGTAGGGACCGGGGAGCTGTTTTTT	CASSLVGVVGTGELFF
TRBD2	TRBV19	-	TRBJ2-3	TGTGCCAGCGAAAGCGGGGATACTGATACGCAGTATTTT	CASESGDTDTQYF
-	TRBV7-2	few	TRBJ2-5	TGTGCCAGCAGCTTAGCGGCCAGGGGCGTCCAGGAGACCCAGTACTTC	CASSLAARGVQETQYF
-	TRBV20-1	medium-sized	TRBJ2-5	TGCAGTGCACAGAAGCAAGAGACCCAGTACTTC	CSAQKQETQYF
-	TRBV28	-	TRBJ2-1	TGTGCCAGCAGCTTACGTGGGGGGGCATTCAATGAGCAGTTCTTC	CASSLRGGAFNEQFF
-	TRBV30	-	TRBJ1-6	TGTGCCTGGAGCGTAAATTCACCCCTCCACTTT	CAWSVNSPLHF
-	TRBV6-5	few	TRBJ2-7	TGTGCCAGCAGTTCGGATATCAGAGGACAGACCTACGAGCAGTACTTC	CASSSDIRGQTYEQYF
-	TRBV7-9	-	TRBJ2-5	TGTGCCAGCAGCTTGGGGGCCCAGCGGGATCAAGAGACCCAGTACTTC	CASSLGAQRDQETQYF
-	TRBV2	-	TRBJ2-7	TGTGCCAGCAGTGAATCCGGGACCAGGATGGTCGAGCAGTACTTC	CASSESGTRMVEQYF
-	TRBV6-4	once	TRBJ1-2	TGTGCCAGCAGTGACTCGGAAGGGGCCGGTGGCTACACCTTC	CASSDSEGAGGYTF